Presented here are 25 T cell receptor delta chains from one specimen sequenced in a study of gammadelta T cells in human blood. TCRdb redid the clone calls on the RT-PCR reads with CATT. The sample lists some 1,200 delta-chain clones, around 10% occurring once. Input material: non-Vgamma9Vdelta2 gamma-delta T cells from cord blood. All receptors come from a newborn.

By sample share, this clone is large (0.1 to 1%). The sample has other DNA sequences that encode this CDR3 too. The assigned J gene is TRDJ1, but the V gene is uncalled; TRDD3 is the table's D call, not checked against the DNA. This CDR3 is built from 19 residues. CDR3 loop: CAEPGLPPLVGLYTDKLIF. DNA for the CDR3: TGTGCCGAGCCCGGCCTTCCCCCTTTGGTGGGACTTTACACCGATAAACTCATCTTT.

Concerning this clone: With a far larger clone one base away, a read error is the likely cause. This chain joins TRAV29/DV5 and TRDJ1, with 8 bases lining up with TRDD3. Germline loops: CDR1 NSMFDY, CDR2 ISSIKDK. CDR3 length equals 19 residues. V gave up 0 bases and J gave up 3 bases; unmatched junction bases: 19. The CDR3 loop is CAASAGGISAPSEADKLIF. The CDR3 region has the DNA TGTGCAGCAAGCGCCGGGGGGATAAGCGCGCCCTCGGAGGCCGATAAACTCATCTTT.

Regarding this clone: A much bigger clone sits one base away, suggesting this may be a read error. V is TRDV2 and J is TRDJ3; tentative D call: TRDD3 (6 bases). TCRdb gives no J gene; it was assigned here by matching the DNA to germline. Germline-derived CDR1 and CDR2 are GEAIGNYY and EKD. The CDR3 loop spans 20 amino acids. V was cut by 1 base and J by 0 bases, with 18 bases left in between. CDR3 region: CACDTRPDGGSSWDTRQMFF. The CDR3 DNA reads TGTGCCTGTGACACTAGGCCCGACGGGGGAAGCTCCTGGGACACCCGACAGATGTTTTTC.

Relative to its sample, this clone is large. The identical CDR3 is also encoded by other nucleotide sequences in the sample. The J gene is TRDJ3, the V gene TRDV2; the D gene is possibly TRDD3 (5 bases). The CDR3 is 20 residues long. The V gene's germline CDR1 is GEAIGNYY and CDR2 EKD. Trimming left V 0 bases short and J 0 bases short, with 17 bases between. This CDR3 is CACDTAGGIVGSWDTRQMFF. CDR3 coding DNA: TGTGCCTGTGACACCGCGGGGGGCATCGTAGGCTCCTGGGACACCCGACAGATGTTTTTC.

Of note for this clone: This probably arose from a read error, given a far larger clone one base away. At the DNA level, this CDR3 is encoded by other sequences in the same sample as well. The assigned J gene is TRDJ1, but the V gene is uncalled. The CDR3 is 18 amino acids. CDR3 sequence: CAVRFPGGAPKHTDKLIF. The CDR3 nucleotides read TGTGCTGTGCGGTTCCCAGGGGGGGCCCCGAAGCACACAGATAAACTCATCTTT.

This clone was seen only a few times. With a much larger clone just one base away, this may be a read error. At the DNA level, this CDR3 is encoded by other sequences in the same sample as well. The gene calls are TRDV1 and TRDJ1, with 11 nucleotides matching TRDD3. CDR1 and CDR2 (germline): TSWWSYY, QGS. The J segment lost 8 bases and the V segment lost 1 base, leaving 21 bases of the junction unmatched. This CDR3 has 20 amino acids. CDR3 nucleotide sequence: TGTGCTCTTGGGGAACCCCGAACTATCCCTGACTGGGGGATATTTGGGAAACTCATCTTT. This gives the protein CALGEPRTIPDWGIFGKLIF.

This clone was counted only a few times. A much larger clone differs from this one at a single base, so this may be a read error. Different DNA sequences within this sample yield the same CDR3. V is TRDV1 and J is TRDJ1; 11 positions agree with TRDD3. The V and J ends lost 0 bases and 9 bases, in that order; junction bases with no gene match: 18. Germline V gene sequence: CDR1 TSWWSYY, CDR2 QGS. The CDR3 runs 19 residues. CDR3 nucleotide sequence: TGTGCTCTTGGGGAACTTTCAGGCCCCTGGGGGATACTCTTTGTGGAACTCATCTTT. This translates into CALGELSGPWGILFVELIF.

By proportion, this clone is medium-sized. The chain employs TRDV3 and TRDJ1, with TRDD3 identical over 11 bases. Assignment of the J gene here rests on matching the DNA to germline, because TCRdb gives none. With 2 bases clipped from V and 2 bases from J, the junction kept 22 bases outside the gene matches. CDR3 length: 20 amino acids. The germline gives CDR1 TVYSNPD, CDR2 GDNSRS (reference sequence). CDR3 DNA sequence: TGTGCCTTTCCTGCTGCTTCCTCCTCTTACTGGGGGATAAGGACCGATAAACTCATCTTT. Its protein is CAFPAASSSYWGIRTDKLIF.

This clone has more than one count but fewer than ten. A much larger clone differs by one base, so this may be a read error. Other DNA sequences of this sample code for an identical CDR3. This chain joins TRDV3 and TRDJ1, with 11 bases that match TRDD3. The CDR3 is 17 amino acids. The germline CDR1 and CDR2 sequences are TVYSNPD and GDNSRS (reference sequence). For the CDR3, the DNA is TGTGCCTTTATTCGGCCCTACTGGGGGATATACACTGATAAACTCATCTTT. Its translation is CAFIRPYWGIYTDKLIF.

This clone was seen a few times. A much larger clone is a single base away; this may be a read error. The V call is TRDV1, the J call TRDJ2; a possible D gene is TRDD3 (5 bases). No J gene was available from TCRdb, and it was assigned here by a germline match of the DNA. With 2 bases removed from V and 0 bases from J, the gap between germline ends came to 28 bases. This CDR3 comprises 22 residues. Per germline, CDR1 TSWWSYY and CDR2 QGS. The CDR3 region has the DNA TGTGCTCTTGGGGAAGACCCCCGGGGGGGGTTAAGGGTGTCGGCTTTGACAGCACAACTCTTCTTT. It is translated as CALGEDPRGGLRVSALTAQLFF.

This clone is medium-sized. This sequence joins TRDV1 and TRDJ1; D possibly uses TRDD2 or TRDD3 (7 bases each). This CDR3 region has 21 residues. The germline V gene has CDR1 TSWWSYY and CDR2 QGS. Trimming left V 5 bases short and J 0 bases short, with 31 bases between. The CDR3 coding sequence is TGTGCTCTTGGGATGCCCAAGGAGCTACCTTCCTGGGGGGGGTACACCGATAAACTCATCTTT. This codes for CALGMPKELPSWGGYTDKLIF.

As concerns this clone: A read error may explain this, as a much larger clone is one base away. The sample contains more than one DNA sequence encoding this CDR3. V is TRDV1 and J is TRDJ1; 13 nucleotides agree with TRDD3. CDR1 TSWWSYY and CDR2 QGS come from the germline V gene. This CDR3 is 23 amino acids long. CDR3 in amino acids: CALGERGYPVLGDTGPYTDKLIF. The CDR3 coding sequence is TGTGCTCTTGGGGAAAGAGGCTACCCCGTACTGGGGGATACGGGACCGTACACTGATAAACTCATCTTT.

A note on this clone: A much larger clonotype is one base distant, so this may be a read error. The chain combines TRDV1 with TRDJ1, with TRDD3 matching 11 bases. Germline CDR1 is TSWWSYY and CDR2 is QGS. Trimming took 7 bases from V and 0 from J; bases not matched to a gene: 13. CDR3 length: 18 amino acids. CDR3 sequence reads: CALVATGGYLGYTDKLIF. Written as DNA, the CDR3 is TGTGCTCTTGTGGCTACTGGGGGATATCTAGGGTACACCGATAAACTCATCTTT.

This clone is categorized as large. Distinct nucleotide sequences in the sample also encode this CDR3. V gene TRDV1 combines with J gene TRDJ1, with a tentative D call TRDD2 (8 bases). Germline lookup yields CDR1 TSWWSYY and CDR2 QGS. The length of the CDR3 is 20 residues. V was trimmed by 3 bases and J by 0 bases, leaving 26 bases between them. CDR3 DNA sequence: TGTGCTCTTGGGGATCACCGACTTCCTACATGGGATACTTACACCGATAAACTCATCTTT. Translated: CALGDHRLPTWDTYTDKLIF.

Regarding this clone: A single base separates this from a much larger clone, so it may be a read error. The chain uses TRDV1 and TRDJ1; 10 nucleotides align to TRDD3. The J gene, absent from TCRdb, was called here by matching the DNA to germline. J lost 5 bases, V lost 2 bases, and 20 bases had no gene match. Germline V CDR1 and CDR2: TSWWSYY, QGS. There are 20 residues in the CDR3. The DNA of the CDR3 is TGTGCTCTTGGGGAATCGCACGCGGGGGGGATACGGGGCGGCACTGATAAACTCATCTTT. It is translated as CALGESHAGGIRGGTDKLIF.

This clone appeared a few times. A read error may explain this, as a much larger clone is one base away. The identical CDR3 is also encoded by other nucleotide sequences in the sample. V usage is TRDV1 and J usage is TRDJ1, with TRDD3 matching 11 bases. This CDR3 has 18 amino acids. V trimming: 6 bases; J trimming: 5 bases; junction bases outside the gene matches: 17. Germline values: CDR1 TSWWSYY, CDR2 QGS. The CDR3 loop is CALGPWVLGDRPNDKLIF. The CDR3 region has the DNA TGTGCTCTTGGACCCTGGGTACTGGGGGATAGACCGAATGATAAACTCATCTTT.

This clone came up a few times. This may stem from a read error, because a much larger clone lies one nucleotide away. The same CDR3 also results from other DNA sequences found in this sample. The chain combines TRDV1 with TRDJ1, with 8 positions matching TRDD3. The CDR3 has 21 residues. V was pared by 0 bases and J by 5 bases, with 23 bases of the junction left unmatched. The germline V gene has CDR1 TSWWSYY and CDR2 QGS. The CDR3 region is CALGELKHSSPLGARTDKLIF. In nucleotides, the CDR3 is TGTGCTCTTGGGGAACTTAAACATTCCTCCCCACTGGGGGCCCGCACTGATAAACTCATCTTT.

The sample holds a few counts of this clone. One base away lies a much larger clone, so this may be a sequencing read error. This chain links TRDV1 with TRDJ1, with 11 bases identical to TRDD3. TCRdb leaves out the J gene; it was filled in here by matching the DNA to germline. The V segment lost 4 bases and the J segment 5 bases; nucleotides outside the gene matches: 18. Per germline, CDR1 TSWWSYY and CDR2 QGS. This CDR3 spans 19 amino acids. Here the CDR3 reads CALGGYPVLGDNWTDKLIF. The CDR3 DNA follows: TGTGCTCTTGGGGGCTACCCCGTACTGGGGGATAATTGGACTGATAAACTCATCTTT.

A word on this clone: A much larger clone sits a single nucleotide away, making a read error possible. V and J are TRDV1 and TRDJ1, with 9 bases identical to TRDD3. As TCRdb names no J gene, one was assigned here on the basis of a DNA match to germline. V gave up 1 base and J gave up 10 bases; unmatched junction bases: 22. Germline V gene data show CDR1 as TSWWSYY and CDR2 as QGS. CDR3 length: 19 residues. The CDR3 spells CALGERTTSSVLGDKRLIF. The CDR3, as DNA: TGTGCTCTTGGGGAACGGACTACCTCCTCCGTACTGGGGGACAAGAGACTCATCTTT.

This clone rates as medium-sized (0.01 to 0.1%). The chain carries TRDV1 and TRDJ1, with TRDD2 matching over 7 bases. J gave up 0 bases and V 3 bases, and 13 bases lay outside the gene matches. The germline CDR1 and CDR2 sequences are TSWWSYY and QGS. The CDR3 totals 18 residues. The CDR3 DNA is TGTGCTCTTGGGGATTTCCTACGAAAGGGGGTCGACACCGATAAACTCATCTTT. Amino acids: CALGDFLRKGVDTDKLIF.

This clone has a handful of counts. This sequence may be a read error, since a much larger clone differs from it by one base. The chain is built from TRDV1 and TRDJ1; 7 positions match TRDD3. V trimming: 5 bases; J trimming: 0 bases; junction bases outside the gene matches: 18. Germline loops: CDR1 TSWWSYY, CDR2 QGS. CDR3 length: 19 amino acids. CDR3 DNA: TGTGCTCTTGGGAAACAACTTCCCGATACTGGGGTCTACACCGATAAACTCATCTTT. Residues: CALGKQLPDTGVYTDKLIF.

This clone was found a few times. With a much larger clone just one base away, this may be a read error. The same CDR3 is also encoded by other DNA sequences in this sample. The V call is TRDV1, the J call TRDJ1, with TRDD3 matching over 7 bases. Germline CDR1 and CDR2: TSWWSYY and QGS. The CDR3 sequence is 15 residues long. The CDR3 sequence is CALGELPGDTDKLIF. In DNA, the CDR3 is TGTGCACTTGGGGAACTTCCGGGGGATACCGATAAACTCATCTTT.

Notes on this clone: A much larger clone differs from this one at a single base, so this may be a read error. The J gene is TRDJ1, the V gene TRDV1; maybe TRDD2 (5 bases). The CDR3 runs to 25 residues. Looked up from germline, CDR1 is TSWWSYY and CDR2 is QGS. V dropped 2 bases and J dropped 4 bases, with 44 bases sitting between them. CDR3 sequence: CALGEYESQSGEFPPFPTGYDKLIF. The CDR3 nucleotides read TGTGCTCTTGGGGAATATGAGTCCCAGTCCGGTGAATTTCCCCCGTTCCCTACGGGGTACGATAAACTCATCTTT.

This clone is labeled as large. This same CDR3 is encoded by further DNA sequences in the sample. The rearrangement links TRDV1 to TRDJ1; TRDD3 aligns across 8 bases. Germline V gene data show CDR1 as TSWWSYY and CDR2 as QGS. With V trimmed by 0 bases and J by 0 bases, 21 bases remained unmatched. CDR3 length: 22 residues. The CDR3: CALGELILQDITGGLYTDKLIF. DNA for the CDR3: TGTGCTCTTGGGGAACTCATCCTCCAAGATATTACTGGGGGTTTGTACACCGATAAACTCATCTTT.

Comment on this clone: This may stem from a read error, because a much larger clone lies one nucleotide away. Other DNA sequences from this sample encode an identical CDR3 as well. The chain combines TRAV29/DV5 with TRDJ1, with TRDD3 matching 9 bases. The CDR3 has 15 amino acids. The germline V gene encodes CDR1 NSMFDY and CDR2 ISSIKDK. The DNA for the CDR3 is TGTGCAGCAACTCGTACTGGGGGAGACACTGATAAACTCATCTTT. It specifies CAATRTGGDTDKLIF.